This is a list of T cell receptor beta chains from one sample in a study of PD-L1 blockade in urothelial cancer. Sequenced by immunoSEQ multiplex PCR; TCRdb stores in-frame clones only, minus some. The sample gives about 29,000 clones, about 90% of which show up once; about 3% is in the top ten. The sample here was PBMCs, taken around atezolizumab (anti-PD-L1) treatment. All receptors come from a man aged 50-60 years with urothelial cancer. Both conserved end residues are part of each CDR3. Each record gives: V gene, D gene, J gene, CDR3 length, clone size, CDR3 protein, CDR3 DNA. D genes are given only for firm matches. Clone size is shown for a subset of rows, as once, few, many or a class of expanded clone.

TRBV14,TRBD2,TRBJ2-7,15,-,CASSPEGRASYEQYF,TGTGCCAGCAGCCCCGAGGGGAGGGCTTCCTACGAGCAGTACTTC
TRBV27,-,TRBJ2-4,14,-,CASSPRGAKNIQYF,TGTGCCAGCAGTCCTCGGGGAGCCAAAAACATTCAGTACTTC
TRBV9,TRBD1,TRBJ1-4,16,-,CASSVASGTDYEKLFF,TGTGCCAGCAGCGTAGCGTCCGGGACAGACTATGAAAAACTGTTTTTT
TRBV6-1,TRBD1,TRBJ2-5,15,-,CASSEGTGEAETQYF,TGTGCCAGCAGTGAAGGGACAGGGGAGGCAGAGACCCAGTACTTC
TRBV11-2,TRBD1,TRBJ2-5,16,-,CASSPRQGLYQETQYF,TGTGCCAGCAGCCCGAGACAGGGTCTCTACCAAGAGACCCAGTACTTC
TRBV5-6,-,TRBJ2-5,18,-,CASSLGPFLGGREETQYF,TGTGCCAGCAGCTTGGGCCCCTTTTTAGGAGGGAGAGAAGAGACCCAGTACTTC
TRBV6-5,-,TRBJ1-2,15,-,CASSLAGAGIYGYTF,TGTGCCAGCAGCCTCGCTGGGGCAGGGATCTATGGCTACACCTTC
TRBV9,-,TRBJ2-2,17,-,CASSARGAGEGTGELFF,TGTGCCAGCAGCGCCCGAGGGGCAGGGGAAGGAACCGGGGAGCTGTTTTTT
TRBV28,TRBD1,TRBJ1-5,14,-,CASSPGGRNQPQHF,TGTGCCAGCAGTCCAGGGGGCCGCAATCAGCCCCAGCATTTT
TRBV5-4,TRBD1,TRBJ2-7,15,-,CASSRSGTGKGEQYF,TGTGCCAGCAGCAGATCCGGGACAGGTAAGGGCGAGCAGTACTTC
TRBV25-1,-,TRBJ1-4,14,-,CASTPGDVNEKLFF,TGTGCCAGCACCCCAGGCGACGTTAATGAAAAACTGTTTTTT
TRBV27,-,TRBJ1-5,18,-,CASSSTGPGVYSNQPQHF,TGTGCCAGCAGTTCCACAGGTCCTGGGGTGTATAGCAATCAGCCCCAGCATTTT
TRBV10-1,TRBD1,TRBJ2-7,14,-,CASSDWTGKYEQYF,TGCGCCAGCAGTGACTGGACAGGAAAGTACGAGCAGTACTTC
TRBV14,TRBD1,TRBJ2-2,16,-,CASSRNRGINTGELFF,TGTGCCAGCAGCCGTAACAGGGGAATCAACACCGGGGAGCTGTTTTTT
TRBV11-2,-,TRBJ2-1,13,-,CASSYTGPNEQFF,TGTGCCAGCAGCTATACAGGGCCCAATGAGCAGTTCTTC
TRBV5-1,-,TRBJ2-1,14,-,CASSLSPSYNEQFF,TGCGCCAGCAGCTTGAGCCCCTCCTACAATGAGCAGTTCTTC
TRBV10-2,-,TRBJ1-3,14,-,CASTRGLDGNTIYF,TGCGCCAGCACTAGAGGACTAGATGGAAACACCATATATTTT
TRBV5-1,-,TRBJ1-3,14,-,CASSTGSSGNTIYF,TGCGCCAGCAGCACCGGGAGCTCTGGAAACACCATATATTTT
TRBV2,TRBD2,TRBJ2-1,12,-,CASSFPSGGMIF,TGTGCCAGCAGTTTTCCTAGCGGGGGGATGATCTTC
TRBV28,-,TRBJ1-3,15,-,CASGGVAGSGNTIYF,TGTGCCAGCGGAGGGGTAGCGGGCTCTGGAAACACCATATATTTT
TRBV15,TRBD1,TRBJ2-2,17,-,CATSRGFPGTDTGELFF,TGTGCCACCAGCAGAGGCTTCCCCGGGACAGATACCGGGGAGCTGTTTTTT
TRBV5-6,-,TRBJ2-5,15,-,CASSLMGRGQETQYF,TGTGCCAGCAGCCTTATGGGGCGGGGCCAAGAGACCCAGTACTTC
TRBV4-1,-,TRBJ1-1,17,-,CASSQERGQGPNTEAFF,TGCGCCAGCAGCCAAGAACGAGGGCAGGGGCCGAACACTGAAGCTTTCTTT
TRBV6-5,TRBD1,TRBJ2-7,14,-,CASSYSGTGDEQYF,TGTGCCAGCAGTTACTCCGGGACAGGGGACGAGCAGTACTTC
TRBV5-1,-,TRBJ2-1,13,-,CASRRVGADEQFF,TGCGCCAGCAGACGGGTGGGGGCGGATGAGCAGTTCTTC
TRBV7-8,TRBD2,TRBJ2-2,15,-,CASSNGLAWAGELFF,TGTGCCAGCAGCAACGGACTAGCTTGGGCCGGGGAGCTGTTTTTT
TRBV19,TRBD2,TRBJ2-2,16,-,CASSMSLAGVGGELFF,TGTGCCAGTAGTATGAGTCTAGCGGGAGTTGGCGGGGAGCTGTTTTTT
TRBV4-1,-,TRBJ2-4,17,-,CASSQEAGSRAKNIQYF,TGCGCCAGCAGCCAGGAAGCAGGGTCTCGAGCCAAAAACATTCAGTACTTC
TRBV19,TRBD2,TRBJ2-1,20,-,CASSILNTGLAGLGHNEQFF,TGTGCCAGTAGTATTCTAAACACGGGACTAGCGGGGCTGGGCCACAATGAGCAGTTCTTC
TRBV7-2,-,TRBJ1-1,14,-,CASRSDSDITEAFF,TGTGCCAGCAGATCAGACAGTGATATCACTGAAGCTTTCTTT
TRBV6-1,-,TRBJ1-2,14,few,CASSVPGWVYGYTF,TGTGCCAGCAGTGTACCAGGGTGGGTCTATGGCTACACCTTC
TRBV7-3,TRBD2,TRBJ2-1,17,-,CASSLWALAGTYNEQFF,TGTGCCAGCAGCTTGTGGGCCCTAGCGGGTACCTACAATGAGCAGTTCTTC
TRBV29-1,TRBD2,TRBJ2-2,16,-,CSVGLAGGFGTGELFF,TGCAGCGTAGGACTAGCGGGAGGCTTTGGTACCGGGGAGCTGTTTTTT
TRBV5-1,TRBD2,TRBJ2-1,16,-,CASGFTSGGAHNEQFF,TGCGCCAGCGGTTTTACTAGCGGGGGGGCCCACAATGAGCAGTTCTTC
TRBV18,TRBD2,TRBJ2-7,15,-,CASSFLAGVSYEQYF,TGTGCCAGCTCATTTCTAGCGGGAGTATCCTACGAGCAGTACTTC